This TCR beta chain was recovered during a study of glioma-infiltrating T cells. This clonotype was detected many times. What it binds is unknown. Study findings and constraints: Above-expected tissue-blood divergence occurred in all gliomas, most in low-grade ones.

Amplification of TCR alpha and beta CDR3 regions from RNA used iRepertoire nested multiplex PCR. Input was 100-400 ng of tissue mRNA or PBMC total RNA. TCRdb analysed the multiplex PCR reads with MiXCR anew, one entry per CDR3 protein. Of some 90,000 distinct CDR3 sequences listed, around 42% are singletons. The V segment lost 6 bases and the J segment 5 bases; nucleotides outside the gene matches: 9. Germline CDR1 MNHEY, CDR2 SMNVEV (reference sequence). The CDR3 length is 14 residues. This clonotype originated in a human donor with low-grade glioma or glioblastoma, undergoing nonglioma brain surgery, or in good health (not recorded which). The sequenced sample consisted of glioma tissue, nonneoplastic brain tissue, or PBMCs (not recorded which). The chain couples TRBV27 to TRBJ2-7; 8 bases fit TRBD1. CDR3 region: CASRRTGTSHEQYF. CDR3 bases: TGTGCCAGCAGGAGGACAGGGACGAGTCACGAGCAGTACTTC.